Below, 9 T cell receptor beta chains from the same sample are listed, as sequenced in a study of cytomegalovirus exposure and HLA in healthy donors. The primer mix had 60 Vbeta and 13 Jbeta primers. The repertoire was sequenced with immunoSEQ multiplex PCR; TCRdb's copy has only in-frame clones and lacks some. The table has 200,000 to 250,000 clones, 70% to 90% seen once. The sample consisted of PBMCs. These TCRs come from a human donor in good health.

This chain connects TRBV6-1 to TRBJ1-3; 9 bases align to TRBD1. This CDR3 has 16 residues. V lost 4 bases and J lost 4; bases outside the gene matches: 8. The germline V gene has CDR1 MNHNS and CDR2 SASEGT. CDR3 bases: TGTGCCAGCAGTGGGATGTGGGGACAGGGAGGAAACACCATATATTTT. Residues: CASSGMWGQGGNTIYF.

This clone has just one count. The rearrangement uses TRBV6-6 and TRBJ2-3; a possible D gene is TRBD2 (7 bases). V lost 2 bases and J 7 bases, leaving 16 bases between the germline ends. The CDR3 spans 15 residues. Germline-derived CDR1 and CDR2 are MNHNY and SVGAGI (reference sequence). This CDR3 is CASSYPRRGPHTQYF. The CDR3 DNA reads TGTGCCAGCAGTTACCCCCGGCGGGGGCCCCATACGCAGTATTTT.

The chain carries TRBV28 and TRBJ2-2; perhaps TRBD1 as D (5 bases). The CDR3 has 14 residues. The germline gives CDR1 MDHEN, CDR2 SYDVKM. V lost 5 bases and J 4 bases, leaving 11 bases between the germline ends. The DNA of the CDR3 is TGTGCCAGCAGTCAAGGGGCAGGCACCGGGGAGCTGTTTTTT. Residues: CASSQGAGTGELFF.

This clone occurred a few times. The genes are TRBV6-5 and TRBJ2-7; D is perhaps TRBD1 (6 bases). From germline, CDR1 is MNHEY and CDR2 SVGAGI. V shed 11 bases and J shed 0 bases, with 11 bases lying between them. The CDR3 has 12 amino acids. The CDR3 spells CAVRDTSYEQYF. In DNA form, the CDR3 reads TGTGCCGTCCGGGACACCTCCTACGAGCAGTACTTC.

The chain combines TRBV6-1 with TRBJ1-6; 11 bases match TRBD1. V lost 6 bases to trimming and J lost 5 bases; unmatched junction nucleotides: 3. This CDR3 is 15 amino acids long. Looked up from germline, CDR1 is MNHNS and CDR2 is SASEGT. DNA of the CDR3: TGTGCCAGCAGGGGACAGGGGGGCAATAATTCACCCCTCCACTTT. Translating gives CASRGQGGNNSPLHF.

This rearrangement joins TRBV18 to TRBJ1-2; unclear D gene. There are 13 residues in the CDR3. CDR1 and CDR2 (germline): KGHSH, LQKENI. Trimming removed 3 bases at V and 6 bases at J, with 11 bases between. Here the CDR3 reads CASSPRTSDGYTF. The CDR3 DNA reads as TGTGCCAGCTCACCCCGCACTAGTGATGGCTACACCTTC. Together with reference TRBV18 and TRBJ1-2, the CDR3 gives the full variable domain: NAGVMQNPRHLVRRRGQEARLRCSPMKGHSHVYWYRQLPEEGLKFMVYLQKENIIDESGMPKERFSAEFPKEGPSILRIQQVVRGDSAAYFCASSPRTSDGYTFGSGTRLTVV.

This chain links TRBV6-6 with TRBJ2-7, with 10 bases lining up with TRBD2. CDR1 MNHNY and CDR2 SVGAGI come from the germline V gene (reference sequence). V trimming: 7 bases; J trimming: 6 bases; junction bases outside the gene matches: 12. The CDR3 has 15 amino acids. The CDR3 sequence is CASKRGGDDSREQYF. Here the CDR3 DNA reads TGTGCCAGCAAGCGGGGGGGGGATGACTCGCGCGAGCAGTACTTC.

For this clone: The junction does not match germline at one end; this may be a read error. This chain links TRBV27 with TRBJ1-5, with TRBD1 matching 7 bases. The CDR3 length is 14 residues. CDR1 is MNHEY and CDR2 is SMNVEV in the germline V gene (reference sequence). The CDR3 coding sequence is TGTGCCATCAGTACAGGGGATAGCAATCAGCCCCAGCATTTT. Its translation is CAISTGDSNQPQHF.

The J gene is TRBJ1-1, the V gene TRBV4-1, with 9 bases aligning to TRBD1. V gave up 0 bases and J gave up 1 base; unmatched junction bases: 9. The germline V gene has CDR1 MGHRA and CDR2 YSYEKL. The CDR3 contains 18 residues. The CDR3 spells CASSQDHHRGPRNTEAFF. The CDR3 coding sequence is TGCGCCAGCAGCCAAGATCACCACAGGGGGCCGAGGAACACTGAAGCTTTCTTT.